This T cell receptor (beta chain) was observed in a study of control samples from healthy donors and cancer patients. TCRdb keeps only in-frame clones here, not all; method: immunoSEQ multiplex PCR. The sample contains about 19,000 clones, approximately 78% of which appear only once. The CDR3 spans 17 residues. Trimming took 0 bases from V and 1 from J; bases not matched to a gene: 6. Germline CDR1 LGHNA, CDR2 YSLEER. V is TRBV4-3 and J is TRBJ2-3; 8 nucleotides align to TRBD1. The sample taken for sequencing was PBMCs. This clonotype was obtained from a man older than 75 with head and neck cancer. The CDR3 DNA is TGCGCCAGCAGCCAAGATGAAGCAGGGGGCGGCACAGATACGCAGTATTTT. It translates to CASSQDEAGGGTDTQYF.